Reported below is one T cell receptor beta chain. The antigen remains unidentified. Researchers partitioned CD4+ cells into CD45RA+ naive and CD45RA-negative memory subsets. The assay used deep level. Method: immunoSEQ multiplex PCR; TCRdb's copy keeps in-frame clones and lacks some. The sample includes more than 850,000 clones, about 80% of them seen just once. Trimming removed 3 bases from V and 2 bases from J; junction bases left unmatched: 5. This CDR3 spans 15 amino acids. Germline V gene sequence: CDR1 SGHNT, CDR2 YYREEE (reference sequence). The sample originates from a study of shared clonotypes between healthy human individuals. On the study more broadly: Used for every donor were three CD4 naive, three CD4 memory, two CD8 naive and one CD8 memory plate. Study-wide results and caveats: The generation probabilities recorded for non-shared clonotypes fell below those of clonotypes shared by all four donors.

This chain links TRBV5-4 with TRBJ2-7; 10 bases align to TRBD2. The sample was memory CD4+ T cells from PBMCs. Subset here: CD45RA-negative fraction. The sequence was collected from a man aged 18 to 35 in good health. Some clones in this sample may be carry-over from other donors' samples. Here the CDR3 reads CASSSGTSATYEQYF. The CDR3 region has the DNA TGTGCCAGCAGCTCGGGGACTAGCGCTACCTACGAGCAGTACTTC.